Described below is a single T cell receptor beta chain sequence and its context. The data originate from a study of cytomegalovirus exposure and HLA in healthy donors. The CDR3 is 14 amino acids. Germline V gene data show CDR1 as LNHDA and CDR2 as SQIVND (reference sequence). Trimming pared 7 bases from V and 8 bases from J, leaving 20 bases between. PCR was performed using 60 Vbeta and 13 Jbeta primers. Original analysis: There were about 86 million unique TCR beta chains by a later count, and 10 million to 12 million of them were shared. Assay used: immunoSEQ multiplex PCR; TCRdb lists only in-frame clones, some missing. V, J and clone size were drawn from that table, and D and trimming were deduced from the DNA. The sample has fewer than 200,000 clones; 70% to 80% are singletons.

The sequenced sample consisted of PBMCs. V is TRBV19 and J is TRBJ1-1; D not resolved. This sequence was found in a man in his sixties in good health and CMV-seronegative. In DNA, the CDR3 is TGTGCCAGTACCACCCGGGCGGGAGAGTTCGAAGCTTTCTTT. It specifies CASTTRAGEFEAFF.